This T cell receptor beta chain was retrieved from a study of T cell responses to AZD1222 COVID-19 vaccine. The data were produced by immunoSEQ multiplex PCR, yet TCRdb's version contains in-frame clones alone and is incomplete. Among approximately 200,000 clones listed, around 93% were seen once. Trimming pared 8 bases from V and 0 bases from J, leaving 8 bases between. The germline gives CDR1 SNHLY, CDR2 FYNNEI. The CDR3 totals 13 residues. A note on this clone: Its antigen is undetermined.

Study outcomes and limitations: White British people made up most donors, females outnumbered males, and clonal diversity was possibly underestimated. Spike as a whole was targeted by vaccine-associated CD4 TCRs, dominant at 160-218 and 743-854.

This chain links TRBV2 with TRBJ2-4; unclear D gene. The TCR was taken from an adult in good health. The sample here was peripheral blood, taken on day 0 of AZD1222 vaccination. The DNA for the CDR3 is TGTGCCAGCGGACGGGTAGCCAAAAACATTCAGTACTTC. Translating gives CASGRVAKNIQYF.